The 21 T cell receptor beta chains in this list originate from one sample, sequenced in a study of cytomegalovirus exposure and HLA in healthy donors. A multiplex PCR was run with 60 Vbeta primers and 13 Jbeta primers. The data were produced by immunoSEQ multiplex PCR, yet TCRdb's version contains in-frame clones alone and is incomplete. The sample lists about 130,000 clones, 70% to 85% occurring once. The specimen was PBMCs. Receptors were obtained from a man aged 45-65 years in good health and CMV-seronegative.

Only one count was recorded for this clone. This chain connects TRBV30 to TRBJ1-6, with D perhaps TRBD1 (6 bases). CDR3 size: 13 residues. Germline CDR1 GTSNPN, CDR2 SVGIG (reference sequence). The V end lost 5 bases, the J end lost 10 bases, and 15 bases lay between the germline ends. The CDR3 region is CAWATGFRSPLHF. CDR3 sequence (DNA): TGTGCCTGGGCGACAGGCTTCCGATCACCCCTCCACTTT.

The chain joins TRBV19 to TRBJ1-1, with 9 bases fitting TRBD1. Germline values: CDR1 LNHDA, CDR2 SQIVND (reference sequence). Unmatched junction bases numbered 12, after V lost 3 bases and J lost 7 bases. The CDR3 spans 16 residues. The DNA for the CDR3 is TGTGCCAGTAGTATTGGACAGGGGAGGGCGGCAGGTGAAGCTTTCTTT. Residues: CASSIGQGRAAGEAFF.

On this clone: The same CDR3 also results from other DNA sequences found in this sample. V is TRBV5-1 and J is TRBJ2-1; tentatively, D is TRBD2 (6 bases). The CDR3 spans 15 residues. The germline CDR1 and CDR2 sequences are SGHRS and YFSETQ. V was shortened by 0 bases and J by 4 bases, with 11 bases between the two germline ends. The CDR3, as DNA: TGCGCCAGCAGCTTGGAAGGGGACTCTTACAATGAGCAGTTCTTC. Translation gives CASSLEGDSYNEQFF.

The chain employs TRBV14 and TRBJ1-1, with 8 bases matching TRBD1. From germline, CDR1 is SGHDN and CDR2 FVKESK. V lost 2 bases and J lost 1; bases outside the gene matches: 3. The CDR3 contains 15 residues. CDR3 bases: TGTGCCAGCAGCCAATACGGGACAGGGAACACTGAAGCTTTCTTT. Residues: CASSQYGTGNTEAFF. Based on the CDR3 plus reference TRBV14 and TRBJ1-1, the full variable domain is EAGVTQFPSHSVIEKGQTVTLRCDPISGHDNLYWYRRVMGKEIKFLLHFVKESKQDESGMPNNRFLAERTGGTYSTLKVQPAELEDSGVYFCASSQYGTGNTEAFFGQGTRLTVV.

V is TRBV4-1 and J is TRBJ2-1; a possible D gene is TRBD2 (5 bases). The germline CDR1 and CDR2 sequences are MGHRA and YSYEKL. The CDR3 length is 15 residues. Deletions cut 4 bases from V and 7 bases from J, with 17 bases between. CDR3 amino acids: CASSPDYYSLNEQFF. The DNA of the CDR3 is TGCGCCAGCAGCCCCGACTACTACTCTCTGAATGAGCAGTTCTTC.

This chain uses TRBV2 with TRBJ2-5; 12 nucleotides align to TRBD2. Trimming removed 8 bases from V and 5 bases from J; junction bases left unmatched: 9. Germline V gene data show CDR1 as SNHLY and CDR2 as FYNNEI. The CDR3 is made up of 15 amino acids. This CDR3 is CASRRTSGVGETQYF. Written as DNA, the CDR3 is TGTGCCAGCCGCCGGACTAGCGGGGTCGGGGAGACCCAGTACTTC.

CDR3 DNA: TGCGCCAGCAGCCGGACCGCGGGGGGTGAAAAACTGTTTTTT. It encodes CASSRTAGGEKLFF. The J gene is TRBJ1-4, the V gene TRBV4-3; a weak D match, TRBD1 (5 bases). Germline CDR1 LGHNA, CDR2 YSLEER. The CDR3 runs to 14 residues. Trimming left V 4 bases short and J 7 bases short, with 13 bases between.

The V call is TRBV2, the J call TRBJ2-5, with D possibly being TRBD1 (7 bases). The CDR3 loop spans 16 amino acids. From germline, CDR1 is SNHLY and CDR2 FYNNEI. V was pared by 7 bases and J by 1 base, with 19 bases between. The CDR3 DNA sequence: TGTGCCAGCATCGGAGCTCAGGGGGGAGCCCAAGAGACCCAGTACTTC. Its translation: CASIGAQGGAQETQYF.

The chain is built from TRBV4-1 and TRBJ2-5, with 7 bases identical to TRBD2. CDR1 is MGHRA, CDR2 YSYEKL, per germline. V was pared by 3 bases and J by 5 bases, with 24 bases of the junction left unmatched. The CDR3 loop spans 20 amino acids. The CDR3: CASSQSRTTRTSLRGETQYF. The CDR3 DNA sequence: TGCGCCAGCAGCCAGAGCCGCACGACTAGGACTAGTTTGCGTGGCGAGACCCAGTACTTC.

This sequence joins TRBV19 and TRBJ2-3; weak D call: TRBD2 (6 bases). With 3 bases removed from V and 4 bases from J, the gap between germline ends came to 14 bases. The CDR3 is made up of 15 amino acids. Germline V lookup: CDR1 LNHDA, CDR2 SQIVND (reference sequence). The CDR3 DNA sequence: TGTGCCAGTAGTATGGCAGCCTCGGGGGCAGATACGCAGTATTTT. Protein: CASSMAASGADTQYF.

This chain links TRBV2 with TRBJ2-4; the match to TRBD2 covers 13 bases. From germline, CDR1 is SNHLY and CDR2 FYNNEI. The CDR3 loop spans 18 amino acids. J gave up 0 bases and V 5 bases, and 7 bases lay outside the gene matches. The CDR3 reads CASSRPGTSGVAKNIQYF. The CDR3 region has the DNA TGTGCCAGCAGTCGTCCCGGGACTAGCGGGGTAGCCAAAAACATTCAGTACTTC.

The V gene is TRBV4-3, the J gene TRBJ2-2; TRBD1 aligns across 7 bases. The ends lost 4 bases at V and 1 base at J; junction bases unmatched: 3. In germline, CDR1 is LGHNA, CDR2 YSLEER. This CDR3 region has 15 residues. In nucleotides, the CDR3 is TGCGCCAGCAGCCCGGGACAGAGGAACACCGGGGAGCTGTTTTTT. It specifies CASSPGQRNTGELFF.

The chain links TRBV21-1 to TRBJ1-2; the table's D call of TRBD1 was not tested on the DNA. TRBV21-1 is termed a pseudogene. The CDR3 covers 14 residues. DNA for the CDR3: TGTGCCAGCGGCCGGTGTACAGGGGACTATGGCTACACCTTC. This codes for CASGRCTGDYGYTF.

CDR3: CASSLVSLQDEQFF. In DNA form, the CDR3 reads TGCGCCAGCAGCTTGGTATCCCTTCAGGATGAGCAGTTCTTC. V usage is TRBV5-1 and J usage is TRBJ2-1; D gene ambiguous. CDR1 SGHRS and CDR2 YFSETQ come from the germline V gene. V lost 0 bases and J 8 bases, leaving 12 bases between the germline ends. The CDR3 spans 14 residues.

There are a few counts of this clone. The rearrangement uses TRBV5-6 and TRBJ2-3; tentatively, D is TRBD1 (5 bases). Germline CDR1 reads SGHDT; CDR2 reads YYEEEE. Trimming took off 3 bases at V and 8 bases at J, with 10 bases between the two ends. This CDR3 spans 12 amino acids. The CDR3 sequence: CASSSQGFTQYF. The CDR3 DNA follows: TGTGCCAGCAGCTCCCAGGGATTTACGCAGTATTTT.

This chain links TRBV11-1 with TRBJ2-3, with D perhaps TRBD2 (6 bases). The CDR3 spans 13 residues. The germline V gene encodes CDR1 SGHAT and CDR2 FQDESV (reference sequence). The germline V and J ends were trimmed by 5 bases and 4 bases, with 10 bases remaining between them. The CDR3 is CASSLTGADTQYF. The CDR3 nucleotides are TGTGCCAGCAGCCTAACGGGGGCAGATACGCAGTATTTT. The whole variable domain, filled in from reference TRBV11-1 and TRBJ2-3, reads EAEVAQSPRYKITEKSQAVAFWCDPISGHATLYWYRQILGQGPELLVQFQDESVVDDSQLPKDRFSAERLKGVDSTLKIQPAELGDSAMYLCASSLTGADTQYFGPGTRLTVL.

V and J are TRBV30 and TRBJ1-2, with TRBD1 matching over 8 bases. CDR3 length: 13 amino acids. Trimming removed 4 bases from V and 8 bases from J; junction bases left unmatched: 9. Looked up from germline, CDR1 is GTSNPN and CDR2 is SVGIG (reference sequence). CDR3 nucleotides: TGTGCCTGGAATGGCAGGGGGCTGCGGGGCTACACCTTC. It translates to CAWNGRGLRGYTF.

The V and J genes are TRBV5-1 and TRBJ2-1, with 7 positions matching TRBD1. The V and J ends lost 4 bases and 1 base, in that order; junction bases with no gene match: 5. CDR1 SGHRS and CDR2 YFSETQ come from the germline V gene. CDR3 length: 15 residues. The CDR3: CASSPTGNSYNEQFF. In DNA, the CDR3 is TGCGCCAGCAGCCCGACAGGGAATTCCTACAATGAGCAGTTCTTC.

J is TRBJ1-3 and V is TRBV6-5, with unresolved D. Germline lookup yields CDR1 MNHEY and CDR2 SVGAGI. This CDR3 has 15 residues. V lost 5 bases to trimming and J lost 0 bases, with 11 bases between them. This chain's CDR3 is CASSPGLPSGNTIYF. Here the CDR3 DNA reads TGTGCCAGCAGTCCTGGACTGCCCTCTGGAAACACCATATATTTT.

The chain employs TRBV5-6 and TRBJ1-2; D gene uncertain. The V gene's germline CDR1 is SGHDT and CDR2 YYEEEE. CDR3 length: 13 amino acids. V was trimmed by 0 bases and J by 7 bases, leaving 10 bases between them. CDR3 amino acids: CASSLGLDFGYTF. DNA for the CDR3: TGTGCCAGCAGCTTGGGGCTTGATTTTGGCTACACCTTC. Looking up the rest from reference TRBV5-6 and TRBJ1-2 gives the full variable domain: DAGVTQSPTHLIKTRGQQVTLRCSPKSGHDTVSWYQQALGQGPQFIFQYYEEEERQRGNFPDRFSGHQFPNYSSELNVNALLLGDSALYLCASSLGLDFGYTFGSGTRLTVV.

To note about this clone: At one of its ends the junction is not consistent with the germline gene, which may arise from a read error. This sequence joins TRBV7-9 and TRBJ1-1; 8 bases map to TRBD1. The germline gives CDR1 SEHNR, CDR2 FQNEAQ (reference sequence). The CDR3 sequence is 12 residues long. The CDR3 protein is CASSLADRARGF. The CDR3 DNA reads TGTGCCAGCAGCCTTGCGGACAGGGCCCGGGGCTTT.